What follows are 15 T cell receptor beta chains derived from one specimen sequenced in a study of CXCR3-negative and CXCR3-positive naive CD8 T cells (dated by TCRdb to about 2019). Broader findings and caveats from the paper: TRB CDR3s from CXCR3-positive naive cells showed higher hydrophobicity (lower Kidera factor 4), lower energy, and higher strength and volume indices than CXCR3-negative naive cells.

No antigen is known for these receptors. Sequenced on a NextSeq 550. The Human TCR Profiling Kit (MiLaboratory) was used to make UMI-labeled 5' RACE TRB cDNA libraries. Following TCRdb reprocessing, every CDR3 protein sequence forms one entry, and DNA is not provided. The table held for this sample gives 55,000 to 70,000 distinct CDR3 sequences. Together, the top ten hold approximately 0.5% of the sample. Sequencing was carried out using naive CXCR3+ CD8+ T cells from blood. The sample's cell subset or site label, in plain terms: CD45RO-CCR7+CD27+CD95- naive CD8+ T cells expressing CXCR3 (TNR3+). These receptors all stem from a human donor in good health. Some clones in this sample may be carry-over from other donors' samples.

V gene TRBV7-7 combines with J gene TRBJ2-1; the D call of TRBD2 rests on TCRdb alone, since no DNA is present to check it. Germline lookup yields CDR1 SSHAT and CDR2 FNYEAQ (reference sequence). This CDR3 is 15 amino acids long. This chain's CDR3 is CASSLVGASGDEQFF.

The V and J genes are TRBV3-1 and TRBJ1-1. CDR1 is LGHDT, CDR2 YNNKEL, per germline (reference sequence). The CDR3 length is 13 residues. The chain's CDR3 is CASSQEVNTEAFF.

The chain carries TRBV27 and TRBJ2-7; the D gene TCRdb calls, TRBD1, cannot be checked with no DNA. Germline V CDR1 and CDR2: MNHEY, SMNVEV (reference sequence). This CDR3 spans 14 amino acids. CDR3 loop: CASSLTGWSYEQYF.

This chain uses TRBV12-3 or TRBV12-4 with TRBJ1-5. The CDR3 contains 14 residues. CDR3 sequence: CASSSHTGNQPQHF.

The rearrangement uses TRBV29-1 and TRBJ1-1; the D gene TCRdb calls, TRBD1, cannot be checked with no DNA. The germline V gene encodes CDR1 SQVTM and CDR2 ANQGSEA. The CDR3 totals 11 residues. CDR3 protein: CTTASNTEAFF.

The genes are TRBV11-2 and TRBJ2-5. The CDR3 length is 13 residues. Germline values: CDR1 SGHAT, CDR2 FQNNGV. CDR3 loop: CASSSLFKETQYF.

This chain joins TRBV15 and TRBJ1-5. Per the germline V gene, CDR1 is LNHNV and CDR2 is YYDKDF (reference sequence). The CDR3 extends over 16 amino acids. The CDR3 loop is CATSRPRGGRGQPQHF.

The V gene is TRBV11-2, the J gene TRBJ2-7. The CDR3 is 15 residues long. In germline, CDR1 is SGHAT, CDR2 FQNNGV. This CDR3 reads CASSLAFSSSYEQYF.

V and J are TRBV7-6 and TRBJ2-2; TCRdb indicates TRBD2, and absent DNA this call remains unverified. The CDR3 spans 16 residues. Germline-derived CDR1 and CDR2 are SGHVS and FNYEAQ. CDR3 sequence: CASSSLAGSNTGELFF.

J is TRBJ2-2 and V is TRBV4-3. This CDR3 has 14 residues. Germline lookup yields CDR1 LGHNA and CDR2 YSLEER. CDR3 protein: CASSQDGFTGELFF.

This chain connects TRBV11-3 to TRBJ2-7; the D gene TCRdb calls, TRBD1, cannot be checked with no DNA. Germline V gene sequence: CDR1 SGHNT, CDR2 YENEEA. The CDR3 loop spans 13 amino acids. The CDR3 sequence: CARSYRASYEQYF.

This chain joins TRBV12-3 or TRBV12-4 and TRBJ2-1; TCRdb's D call, TRBD1, is unchecked because there is no DNA. The CDR3 runs to 13 residues. The chain's CDR3 is CASTPGQYNEQFF.

The V call is TRBV7-3, the J call TRBJ2-2. The CDR3 is 12 amino acids. CDR1 is SGHTA, CDR2 FQGTGA, per germline. The CDR3 loop reads CASSSGTGELFF.

The V and J genes are TRBV10-2 and TRBJ1-1. Germline V lookup: CDR1 WSHSY, CDR2 SAAADI. The CDR3 runs 13 residues. The CDR3 sequence: CASSTELNTEAFF.

V usage is TRBV15 and J usage is TRBJ2-7; there is no DNA to check the TCRdb D call of TRBD1. CDR1 is LNHNV and CDR2 is YYDKDF in the germline V gene (reference sequence). The CDR3 is 15 residues long. The CDR3 spells CATSRGTGGSYEQYF.